This T cell receptor (beta chain) was captured by sequencing in a study of chemoradiotherapy in HPV16-positive cancers. The study, taken as a whole, reports: Only a couple of HPV16-positive patients supplied the functional HPV-specificity definition.

Repeated repertoire sampling spanned the course of chemoradiotherapy. In regard to this clone: Its specificity is not known.

V gave up 3 bases and J gave up 6 bases, with 17 bases separating them. This CDR3 region has 15 residues. Germline CDR1 is SEHNR and CDR2 is FQNEAQ (reference sequence). This table comes from immunoSEQ multiplex PCR, and its TCRdb copy is limited to in-frame clones, with some not included. The sample includes 30,000 or so clones, 70% to 90% seen only once; the top ten take roughly 4.9%. This TCR was sampled from a human donor with HPV-associated anogenital cancer. This rearrangement joins TRBV7-9 to TRBJ1-2; tentatively, D is TRBD1 (5 bases). The sequenced sample was blood, obtained from a patient who underwent chemoradiotherapy. The CDR3 sequence: CASSLEGLYIDGYTF. The CDR3 DNA sequence: TGTGCCAGCAGCTTGGAGGGGCTTTATATCGATGGCTACACCTTC.